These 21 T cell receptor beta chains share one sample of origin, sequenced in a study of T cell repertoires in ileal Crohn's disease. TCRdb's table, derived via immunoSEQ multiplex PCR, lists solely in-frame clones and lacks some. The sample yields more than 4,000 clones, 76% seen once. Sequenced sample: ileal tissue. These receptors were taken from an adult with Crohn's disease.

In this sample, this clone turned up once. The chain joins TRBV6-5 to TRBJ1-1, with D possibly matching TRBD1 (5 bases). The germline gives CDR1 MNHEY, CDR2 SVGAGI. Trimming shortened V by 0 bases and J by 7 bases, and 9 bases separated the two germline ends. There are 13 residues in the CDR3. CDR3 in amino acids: CASSYSSGIEAFF. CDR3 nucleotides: TGTGCCAGCAGTTACTCGTCAGGGATTGAAGCTTTCTTT.

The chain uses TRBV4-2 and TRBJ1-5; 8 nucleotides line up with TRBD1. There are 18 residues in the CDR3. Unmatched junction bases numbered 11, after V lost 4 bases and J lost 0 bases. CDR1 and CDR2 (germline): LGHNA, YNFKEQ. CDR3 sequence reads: CASSRGDGTGYSNQPQHF. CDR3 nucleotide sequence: TGTGCCAGCAGCCGAGGGGATGGGACAGGATATAGCAATCAGCCCCAGCATTTT.

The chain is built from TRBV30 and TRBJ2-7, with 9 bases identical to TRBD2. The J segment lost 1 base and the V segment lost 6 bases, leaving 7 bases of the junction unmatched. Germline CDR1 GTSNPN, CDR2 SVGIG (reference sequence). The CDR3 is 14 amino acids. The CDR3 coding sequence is TGTGCCTGCGAGGGAGCGGGGGGTTCCTACGAGCAGTACTTC. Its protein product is CACEGAGGSYEQYF.

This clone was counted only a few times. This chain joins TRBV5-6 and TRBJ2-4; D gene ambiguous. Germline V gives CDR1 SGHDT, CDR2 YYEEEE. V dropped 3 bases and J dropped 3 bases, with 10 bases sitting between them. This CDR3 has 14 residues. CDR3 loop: CASSWRSGKNIQYF. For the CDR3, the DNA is TGTGCCAGCAGCTGGCGCTCAGGCAAAAACATTCAGTACTTC.

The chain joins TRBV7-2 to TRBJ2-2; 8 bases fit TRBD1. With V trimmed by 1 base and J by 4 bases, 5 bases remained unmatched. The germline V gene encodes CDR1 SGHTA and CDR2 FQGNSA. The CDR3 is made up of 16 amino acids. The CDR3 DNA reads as TGTGCCAGCAGCTTAGTGGGGACAGGAGCCACCGGGGAGCTGTTTTTT. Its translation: CASSLVGTGATGELFF.

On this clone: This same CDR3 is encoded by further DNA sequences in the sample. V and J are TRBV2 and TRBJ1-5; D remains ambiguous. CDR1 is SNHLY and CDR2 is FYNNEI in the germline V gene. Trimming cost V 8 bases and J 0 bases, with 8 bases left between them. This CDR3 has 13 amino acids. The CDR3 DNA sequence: TGTGCCAGCCATCGGGATAGCAATCAGCCCCAGCATTTT. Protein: CASHRDSNQPQHF.

Here the CDR3 reads CASSHVNTEAFF. DNA for the CDR3: TGTGCCAGCAGCCATGTGAACACTGAAGCTTTCTTT. The chain has TRBV6-6 and TRBJ1-1; D ambiguous. The CDR3 contains 12 residues. Per germline, CDR1 MNHNY and CDR2 SVGAGI (reference sequence). Between the trimmed V and J ends, which lost 6 bases and 0 bases, there was a span of 5 bases.

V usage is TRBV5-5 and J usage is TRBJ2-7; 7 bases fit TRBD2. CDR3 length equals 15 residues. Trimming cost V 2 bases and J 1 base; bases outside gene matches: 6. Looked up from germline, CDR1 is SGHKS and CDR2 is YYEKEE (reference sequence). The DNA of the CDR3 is TGTGCCAGCAGCTTTCCAGGACTAGGGTCCTACGAGCAGTACTTC. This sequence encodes CASSFPGLGSYEQYF. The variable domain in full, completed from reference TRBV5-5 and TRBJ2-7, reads DAGVTQSPTHLIKTRGQQVTLRCSPISGHKSVSWYQQVLGQGPQFIFQYYEKEERGRGNFPDRFSARQFPNYSSELNVNALLLGDSALYLCASSFPGLGSYEQYFGPGTRLTVT.

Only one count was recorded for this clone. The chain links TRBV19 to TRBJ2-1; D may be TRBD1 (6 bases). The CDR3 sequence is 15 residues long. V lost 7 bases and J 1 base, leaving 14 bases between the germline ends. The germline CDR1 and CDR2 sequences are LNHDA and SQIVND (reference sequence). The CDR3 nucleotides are TGTGCCAGTACTGAAGGCAGGGGATCCTACAATGAGCAGTTCTTC. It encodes CASTEGRGSYNEQFF.

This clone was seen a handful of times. CDR3 in amino acids: CSVEQGLSYEAFF. CDR3 in DNA: TGCAGCGTCGAACAGGGGCTTTCCTATGAAGCTTTCTTT. This chain uses TRBV29-1 with TRBJ1-1; 7 nucleotides agree with TRBD1. The CDR3 is 13 residues long. Germline assignment: CDR1 SQVTM and CDR2 ANQGSEA. The junction had 11 bases not matched to a gene; V was cut back by 6 bases and J by 7 bases. The entire variable domain, with the rest obtained from reference TRBV29-1 and TRBJ1-1, is as follows: SAVISQKPSRDICQRGTSLTIQCQVDSQVTMMFWYRQQPGQSLTLIATANQGSEATYESGFVIDKFPISRPNLTFSTLTVSNMSPEDSSIYLCSVEQGLSYEAFFGQGTRLTVV.

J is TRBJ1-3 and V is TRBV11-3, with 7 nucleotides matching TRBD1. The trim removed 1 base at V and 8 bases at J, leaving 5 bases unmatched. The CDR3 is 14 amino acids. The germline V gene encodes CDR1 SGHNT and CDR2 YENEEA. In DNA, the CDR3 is TGTGCCAGCAGCTTAGGCCACAGGGGCGACACCATATATTTT. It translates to CASSLGHRGDTIYF.

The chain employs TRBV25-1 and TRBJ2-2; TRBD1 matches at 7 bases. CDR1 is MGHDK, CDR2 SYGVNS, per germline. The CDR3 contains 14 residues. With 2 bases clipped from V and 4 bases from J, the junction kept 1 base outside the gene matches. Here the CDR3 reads CASSEDRVTGELFF. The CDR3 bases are TGTGCCAGCAGTGAAGACAGGGTCACCGGGGAGCTGTTTTTT.

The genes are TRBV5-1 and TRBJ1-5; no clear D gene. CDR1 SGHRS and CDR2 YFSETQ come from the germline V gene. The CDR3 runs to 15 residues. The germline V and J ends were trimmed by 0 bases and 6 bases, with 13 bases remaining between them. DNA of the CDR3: TGCGCCAGCAGCTTGGGCCCTGAGTTTAGTCAGCCCCAGCATTTT. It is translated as CASSLGPEFSQPQHF.

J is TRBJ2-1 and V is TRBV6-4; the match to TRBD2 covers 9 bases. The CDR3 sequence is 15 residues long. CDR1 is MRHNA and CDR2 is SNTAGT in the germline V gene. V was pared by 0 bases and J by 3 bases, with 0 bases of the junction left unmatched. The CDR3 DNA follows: TGTGCCAGCAGTGACTCAGCGGGGGGCTACAATGAGCAGTTCTTC. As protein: CASSDSAGGYNEQFF.

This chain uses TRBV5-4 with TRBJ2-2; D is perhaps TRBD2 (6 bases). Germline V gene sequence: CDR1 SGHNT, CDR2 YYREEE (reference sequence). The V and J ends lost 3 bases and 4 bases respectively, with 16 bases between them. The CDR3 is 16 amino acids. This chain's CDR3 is CASSSRVAEPTGELFF. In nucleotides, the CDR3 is TGTGCCAGCAGCTCCCGGGTAGCGGAGCCCACCGGGGAGCTGTTTTTT.

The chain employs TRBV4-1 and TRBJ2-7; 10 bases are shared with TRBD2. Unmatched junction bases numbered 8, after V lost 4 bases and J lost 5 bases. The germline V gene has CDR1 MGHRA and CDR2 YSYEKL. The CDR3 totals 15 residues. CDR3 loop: CASSPLAGVVHEQYF. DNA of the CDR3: TGCGCCAGCAGCCCCCTAGCGGGAGTAGTCCACGAGCAGTACTTC.

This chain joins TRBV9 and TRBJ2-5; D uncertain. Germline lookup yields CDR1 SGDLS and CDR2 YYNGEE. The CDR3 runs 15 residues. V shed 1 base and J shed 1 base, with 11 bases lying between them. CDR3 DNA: TGTGCCAGCAGCGTATTACCCGGGTTCCAAGAGACCCAGTACTTC. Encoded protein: CASSVLPGFQETQYF. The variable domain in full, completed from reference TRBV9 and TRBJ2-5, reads DSGVTQTPKHLITATGQRVTLRCSPRSGDLSVYWYQQSLDQGLQFLIQYYNGEERAKGNILERFSAQQFPDLHSELNLSSLELGDSALYFCASSVLPGFQETQYFGPGTRLLVL.

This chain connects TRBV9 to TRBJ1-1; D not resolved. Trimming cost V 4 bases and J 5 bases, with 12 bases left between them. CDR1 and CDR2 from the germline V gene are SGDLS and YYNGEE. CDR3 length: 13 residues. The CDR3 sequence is CASSPEAETEAFF. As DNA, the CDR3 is TGTGCCAGCAGCCCTGAGGCGGAAACTGAAGCTTTCTTT.

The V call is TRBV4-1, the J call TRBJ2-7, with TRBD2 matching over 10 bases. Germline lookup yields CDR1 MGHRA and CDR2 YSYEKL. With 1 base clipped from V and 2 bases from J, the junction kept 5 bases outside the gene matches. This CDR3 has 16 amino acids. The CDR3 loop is CASSQGIAGGPYEQYF. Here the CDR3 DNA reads TGCGCCAGCAGCCAAGGCATAGCGGGAGGCCCCTACGAGCAGTACTTC.

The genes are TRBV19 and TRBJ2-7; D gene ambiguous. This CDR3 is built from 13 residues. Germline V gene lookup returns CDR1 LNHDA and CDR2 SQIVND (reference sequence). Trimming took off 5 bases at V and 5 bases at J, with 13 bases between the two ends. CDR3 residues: CASSGLAPDEQYF. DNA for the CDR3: TGTGCCAGTAGTGGCCTTGCCCCCGACGAGCAGTACTTC.

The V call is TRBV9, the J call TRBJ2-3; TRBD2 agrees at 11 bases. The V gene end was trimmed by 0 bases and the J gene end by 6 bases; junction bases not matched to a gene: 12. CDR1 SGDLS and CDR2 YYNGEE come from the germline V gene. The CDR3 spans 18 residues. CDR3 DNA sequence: TGTGCCAGCAGCGTAGCTAGCGCGACTAGCGGGGTGGGGGATACGCAGTATTTT. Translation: CASSVASATSGVGDTQYF.